This T cell receptor beta chain comes out of a study of neoadjuvant anti-PD-1 for oral cavity cancer. Study-level information: Patients without progression got a fourth dose around day 43. Study-wide results and limits: Higher pretreatment Treg/Th17 ratios tracked higher pretreatment blood clonality. Non-responders to neoadjuvant nivolumab had significantly more clonal PBMC T cells than responders.

The table came from immunoSEQ multiplex PCR; TCRdb's copy has only in-frame clones and leaves some out. The repertoire holds some 16,000 clones, approximately 67% seen once, with roughly 2.6% in the top ten. Germline values: CDR1 LNHDA, CDR2 SQIVND (reference sequence). The CDR3 has 14 residues. V trimming: 3 bases; J trimming: 8 bases; junction bases outside the gene matches: 9. The sample holds a few counts of this clone. Its antigen is undetermined. This sequence joins TRBV19 and TRBJ1-2; TRBD1 aligns across 7 bases. The sequence derives from a person between 35 and 79 years old with oral cavity squamous cell carcinoma. The sample was PBMCs, taken before nivolumab (anti-PD-1) treatment. CDR3 sequence: CASSIPLTGTGYTF. CDR3 nucleotides: TGTGCCAGTAGTATTCCTTTGACAGGGACGGGCTACACCTTC.